The clone carrying this T cell receptor (beta chain) was observed a handful of times. Germline CDR1 is SGHRS and CDR2 is YFSETQ. Deletions cut 0 bases from V and 4 bases from J, with 8 bases between. This CDR3 comprises 14 residues. This sample was included in a study of early T cells in non-severe SARS-CoV-2 infection. TCRdb called the 5' RACE reads again in MiXCR, with one record for every CDR3 protein. The profile shows tens of thousands of distinct CDR3 sequences, 10% to 15% of them singletons. Sequenced sample: whole blood. The receptor's source is an adult who was a healthcare worker with PCR-confirmed SARS-CoV-2 infection or an uninfected control (not recorded which). The chain carries TRBV5-1 and TRBJ1-5; D remains unclear. DNA of the CDR3: TGCGCCAGCAGCTTGGACAGTCATAATCAGCCCCAGCATTTT. As protein: CASSLDSHNQPQHF. Supplemented by reference TRBV5-1 and TRBJ1-5, the full variable domain reads KAGVTQTPRYLIKTRGQQVTLSCSPISGHRSVSWYQQTPGQGLQFLFEYFSETQRNKGNFPGRFSGRQFSNSRSEMNVSTLELGDSALYLCASSLDSHNQPQHFGDGTRLSIL.